A single T cell receptor (beta chain) is shown here with its context. Its antigen is not identified. The study ran its PCR with 60 Vbeta and 13 Jbeta primers. Only in-frame clones appear in the TCRdb table, and some are missing; sequencing was by immunoSEQ multiplex PCR. The table includes under 200,000 clones, about 85% detected once. The CDR3 length is 15 residues. In germline, CDR1 is LGHNT, CDR2 FRNRAP. The ends lost 4 bases at V and 4 bases at J; junction bases unmatched: 5. This sample is drawn from a study of cytomegalovirus exposure and HLA in healthy donors. Study summary: The Caucasian-associated ancestry cluster contained 81% of the roughly 400 genotyped donors. Findings of the study overall: Later findings reportedly placed an Asian-associated ancestry cluster below the approximately 670-donor mean for N-insertions. According to the study, 180 or so TCR beta chains were cytomegalovirus-associated. High specificity and sensitivity for cytomegalovirus status were reported for the classifier.

Material for sequencing was PBMCs. This chain connects TRBV12-5 to TRBJ2-3, with 10 bases fitting TRBD2. The sequence came from a boy under 10 years old in good health and CMV-seronegative. The CDR3 nucleotides are TGTGCTAGTGGTTGGTCTAGCGGGAGTTCAGATACGCAGTATTTT. Protein sequence: CASGWSSGSSDTQYF. The full variable domain, with the rest looked up from reference TRBV12-5 and TRBJ2-3, is DARVTQTPRHKVTEMGQEVTMRCQPILGHNTVFWYRQTMMQGLELLAYFRNRAPLDDSGMPKDRFSAEMPDATLATLKIQPSEPRDSAVYFCASGWSSGSSDTQYFGPGTRLTVL.